This T cell receptor beta chain was identified during a study of CD8 T cells in Susac syndrome. TCR beta from blood CD8+ and CD4+ T cells was sequenced. TEMRA cells were FACS-enriched and CD8+ and CD4+ T cells negatively isolated. An input of 0.5 to 1 ug of RNA was subjected to reverse transcription using random hexamers. Amplification of TCR beta CDR3 used immunoSEQ multiplex PCR across 54 Vbeta and 13 Jbeta. TCRdb reprocessed the immunoSEQ multiplex PCR reads with MiXCR, giving one entry per CDR3 protein. The table records around 160,000 distinct CDR3 sequences, approximately 92% of them present only once. V lost 3 bases and J lost 2; bases outside the gene matches: 3. The germline gives CDR1 LGHDT, CDR2 YNNKEL (reference sequence). CDR3 length: 15 residues.

The sample taken for sequencing was CD4+ T cells from PBMCs. The source of this sequence is a human donor in good health. The chain recombines TRBV3-1 with TRBJ2-2; the match to TRBD2 covers 7 bases. CDR3 sequence (DNA): TGTGCCAGCAGCCACGGACTAGTTAACACCGGGGAGCTGTTTTTT. It is translated as CASSHGLVNTGELFF.